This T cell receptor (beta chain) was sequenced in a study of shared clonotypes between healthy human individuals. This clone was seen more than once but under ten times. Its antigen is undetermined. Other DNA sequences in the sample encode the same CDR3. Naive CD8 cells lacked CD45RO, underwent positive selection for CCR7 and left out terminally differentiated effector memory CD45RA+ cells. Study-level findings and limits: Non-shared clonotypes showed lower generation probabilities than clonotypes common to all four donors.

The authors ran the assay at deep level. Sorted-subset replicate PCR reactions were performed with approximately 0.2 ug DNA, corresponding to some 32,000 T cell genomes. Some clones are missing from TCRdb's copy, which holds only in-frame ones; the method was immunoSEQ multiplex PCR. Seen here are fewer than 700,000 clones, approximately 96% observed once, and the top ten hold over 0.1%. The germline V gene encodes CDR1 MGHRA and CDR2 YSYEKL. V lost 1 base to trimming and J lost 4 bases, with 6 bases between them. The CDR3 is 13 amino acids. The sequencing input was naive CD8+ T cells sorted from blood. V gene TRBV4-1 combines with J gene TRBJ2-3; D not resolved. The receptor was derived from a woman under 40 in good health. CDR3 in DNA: TGCGCCAGCAGCCAAGTGGTGGCAGATACGCAGTATTTT. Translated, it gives CASSQVVADTQYF.